Below, 31 T cell receptor beta chains from the same sample are listed, as sequenced in a study of blood T cell repertoires in COVID-19. TCRdb's table, derived via immunoSEQ multiplex PCR, lists solely in-frame clones and lacks some. This table holds about 300,000 clones, about 90% found once. Material: peripheral blood. The origin of the receptors is a woman in her forties who had recovered from COVID-19.

There are a few counts of this clone. The chain has TRBV7-8 and TRBJ2-7; D perhaps matches TRBD1 (6 bases). Trimming removed 5 bases at V and 4 bases at J, with 12 bases between. The CDR3 runs to 13 residues. Germline assignment: CDR1 SGHVS and CDR2 FQNEAQ. DNA of the CDR3: TGTGCCAGCAGCGCCCGGACAGTTTACGAGCAGTACTTC. It translates to CASSARTVYEQYF. Full variable domain (missing parts from reference TRBV7-8 and TRBJ2-7): GAGVSQSPRYKVAKRGQDVALRCDPISGHVSLFWYQQALGQGPEFLTYFQNEAQLDKSGLPSDRFFAERPEGSVSTLKIQRTQQEDSAVYLCASSARTVYEQYFGPGTRLTVT.

The chain combines TRBV6-1 with TRBJ1-2; a weak D match, TRBD1 (6 bases). Trimming left V 3 bases short and J 5 bases short, with 16 bases between. The CDR3 totals 15 residues. In germline, CDR1 is MNHNS, CDR2 SASEGT. CDR3: CASSDGGGAGYGYTF. The CDR3 DNA is TGTGCCAGCAGTGACGGCGGGGGCGCCGGTTATGGCTACACCTTC.

V is TRBV5-1 and J is TRBJ2-3, with 8 bases aligning to TRBD1. The germline CDR1 and CDR2 sequences are SGHRS and YFSETQ. This CDR3 spans 16 amino acids. V shed 3 bases and J 2 bases; nucleotides not matched to a gene: 8. The CDR3 DNA follows: TGCGCCAGCAGCTCTGGACAGGGCTATCCCACAGATACGCAGTATTTT. Amino acids: CASSSGQGYPTDTQYF.

The chain employs TRBV11-3 and TRBJ1-1, with unresolved D. Trimming shortened V by 5 bases and J by 8 bases, and 15 bases separated the two germline ends. Looked up from germline, CDR1 is SGHNT and CDR2 is YENEEA. The CDR3 length is 13 residues. The CDR3 sequence is CASSPRGGQEAFF. In DNA form, the CDR3 reads TGTGCCAGCAGCCCCCGTGGAGGGCAAGAAGCTTTCTTT.

The chain has TRBV30 and TRBJ1-2; D call uncertain. Trimming pared 1 base from V and 1 base from J, leaving 16 bases between. This CDR3 comprises 16 residues. Germline V gives CDR1 GTSNPN, CDR2 SVGIG (reference sequence). The DNA of the CDR3 is TGTGCCTGGAGTGCTACCCTCTCCTCGATTAACTATGGCTACACCTTC. Its translation: CAWSATLSSINYGYTF.

The V gene is TRBV20-1, the J gene TRBJ2-5; D uncertain. This CDR3 has 13 residues. In germline, CDR1 is DFQATT, CDR2 SNEGSKA (reference sequence). The V end lost 3 bases, the J end lost 7 bases, and 15 bases lay between the germline ends. The CDR3 region is CSASEVRSWTQYF. The CDR3 DNA follows: TGCAGTGCTAGTGAGGTGCGGTCGTGGACCCAGTACTTC.

J is TRBJ2-1 and V is TRBV5-1; 8 bases line up with TRBD1. Germline V CDR1 and CDR2: SGHRS, YFSETQ. The CDR3 extends over 14 amino acids. The V and J ends lost 5 bases and 5 bases, in that order; junction bases with no gene match: 6. CDR3: CASRTQGAHNEQFF. As DNA, the CDR3 is TGCGCCAGCAGAACCCAGGGGGCCCACAATGAGCAGTTCTTC.

The V gene is TRBV6-2 or TRBV6-3, the J gene TRBJ1-2, with D hard to call. The CDR3 has 13 amino acids. V lost 4 bases and J 5 bases, leaving 11 bases between the germline ends. Germline V gene sequence: CDR1 MNHEY, CDR2 SVGEGT. The CDR3 region is CASSSFDWYGYTF. For the CDR3, the DNA is TGTGCCAGCAGTTCCTTCGACTGGTATGGCTACACCTTC.

This chain joins TRBV2 and TRBJ1-1, with TRBD1 as a possible D gene (5 bases). V was cut by 4 bases and J by 7 bases, with 16 bases left in between. CDR3 length equals 14 residues. Germline CDR1 SNHLY, CDR2 FYNNEI. The CDR3 nucleotides are TGTGCCAGCAGTGTATTGGGGGTCGGGGGTGAAGCTTTCTTT. It specifies CASSVLGVGGEAFF. Complete variable domain (other parts from reference TRBV2 and TRBJ1-1): EPEVTQTPSHQVTQMGQEVILRCVPISNHLYFYWYRQILGQKVEFLVSFYNNEISEKSEIFDDQFSVERPDGSNFTLKIRSTKLEDSAMYFCASSVLGVGGEAFFGQGTRLTVV.

The J gene is TRBJ1-6, the V gene TRBV7-2, with 9 bases that match TRBD1. Trimming removed 5 bases from V and 6 bases from J; junction bases left unmatched: 5. The CDR3 is made up of 15 amino acids. Germline CDR1 reads SGHTA; CDR2 reads FQGNSA. The CDR3 DNA reads TGTGCCAGCAGCGCGGGACAGGGTCGTAATTCACCCCTCCACTTT. Translating it yields CASSAGQGRNSPLHF.

The V and J genes are TRBV15 and TRBJ2-7, with a weak D call TRBD1 (6 bases). V lost 0 bases and J lost 3, with 9 bases in between. The CDR3 length is 14 residues. Germline V gene lookup returns CDR1 LNHNV and CDR2 YYDKDF (reference sequence). CDR3 amino acids: CATSRDRGDYEQYF. The CDR3 nucleotides read TGTGCCACCAGCAGAGACAGGGGAGACTACGAGCAGTACTTC.

The chain couples TRBV30 to TRBJ1-3; possibly TRBD1 for D (6 bases). Germline V gives CDR1 GTSNPN, CDR2 SVGIG (reference sequence). The V end was cut by 2 bases, the J end by 4 bases, with 18 bases between. The CDR3 consists of 16 residues. The CDR3 DNA is TGTGCCTGGAGTCGGAAATACGAGGGGGTCGGAAACACCATATATTTT. Translation gives CAWSRKYEGVGNTIYF.

V gene TRBV6-5 combines with J gene TRBJ1-1; the match to TRBD1 covers 9 bases. Trimming at V came to 7 bases and at J to 5 bases, leaving 8 bases not matched to a gene. Germline CDR1 is MNHEY and CDR2 is SVGAGI. This CDR3 comprises 14 residues. CDR3 loop: CASTLGTGWTEAFF. The CDR3, as DNA: TGTGCCAGCACCCTTGGGACAGGGTGGACTGAAGCTTTCTTT.

V and J are TRBV2 and TRBJ2-3; D perhaps matches TRBD1 (5 bases). V dropped 4 bases and J dropped 1 base, with 15 bases sitting between them. CDR3 length equals 16 residues. From germline, CDR1 is SNHLY and CDR2 FYNNEI. Written as DNA, the CDR3 is TGTGCCAGCAGTGCTAAGGGGCCGTTGGGCACAGATACGCAGTATTTT. This translates into CASSAKGPLGTDTQYF.

The V call is TRBV6-5, the J call TRBJ2-1; TRBD2 aligns across 8 bases. From germline, CDR1 is MNHEY and CDR2 SVGAGI. V lost 6 bases and J lost 5; bases outside the gene matches: 6. The CDR3 runs 14 residues. The CDR3 DNA reads as TGTGCCAGCAGGGCGCTAGCGGGTAACAATGAGCAGTTCTTC. The encoded protein is CASRALAGNNEQFF.

This clone was observed once. V and J are TRBV28 and TRBJ2-1; TRBD1 matches 11 bases. Germline CDR1 reads MDHEN; CDR2 reads SYDVKM. V dropped 10 bases and J dropped 7; count of bases not matched to a gene: 9. The CDR3 is 14 residues long. This CDR3 is CATTGQGEGNEQFF. In DNA, the CDR3 is TGTGCCACCACGGGACAGGGGGAGGGAAATGAGCAGTTCTTC.

About this clone: Relative to the germline gene, one junction end is altered; a read error may explain this. This chain connects TRBV11-2 to TRBJ1-1; no clear D gene. CDR3 size: 13 residues. Germline CDR1 SGHAT, CDR2 FQNNGV. CDR3 residues: CASSFTVNTEAFF. DNA of the CDR3: TGTGCCAGCAGCTTTACCGTTAACACCGAAGCTTTCTTT.

V usage is TRBV11-2 and J usage is TRBJ1-1; TRBD1 might be the D (5 bases). The CDR3 length is 15 residues. Trimming took off 0 bases at V and 2 bases at J, with 10 bases between the two ends. Germline assignment: CDR1 SGHAT and CDR2 FQNNGV. The CDR3 is CASSLEAGINTEAFF. The CDR3 DNA sequence: TGTGCCAGCAGCTTAGAGGCAGGGATAAACACTGAAGCTTTCTTT.

The CDR3: CASSKMGLAGETQYF. In DNA form, the CDR3 reads TGTGCCAGCAGCAAGATGGGGCTAGCGGGGGAGACCCAGTACTTC. The chain uses TRBV21-1 and TRBJ2-5; the tabulated D call, TRBD2, remains unverified against the DNA. TRBV21-1 constitutes a pseudogene. The CDR3 has 15 residues.

The chain combines TRBV27 with TRBJ2-1; a weak D match, TRBD2 (5 bases). CDR3 size: 14 residues. The ends were cut back, 4 bases at V and 8 bases at J, with 15 bases in the middle. CDR1 MNHEY and CDR2 SMNVEV come from the germline V gene (reference sequence). DNA for the CDR3: TGTGCCAGCAGTTGGCTCGGGGAAGGGCATGAGCAGTTCTTC. This codes for CASSWLGEGHEQFF.

In its sample, this clone was seen once. V and J are TRBV2 and TRBJ2-5, with TRBD1 as a possible D gene (5 bases). V lost 6 bases and J 1 base, leaving 15 bases between the germline ends. This CDR3 is built from 15 residues. Germline V gives CDR1 SNHLY, CDR2 FYNNEI. This chain's CDR3 is CASSADRASQETQYF. Here the CDR3 DNA reads TGTGCCAGCAGCGCAGACAGAGCTTCCCAAGAGACCCAGTACTTC.

This sequence joins TRBV29-1 and TRBJ1-1, with D hard to call. Germline CDR1 SQVTM, CDR2 ANQGSEA. CDR3 length: 12 residues. V was shortened by 6 bases and J by 5 bases, with 13 bases between the two germline ends. This chain's CDR3 is CSVATGITEAFF. The CDR3 DNA reads TGCAGCGTGGCGACCGGGATTACTGAAGCTTTCTTT.

The table lists this clone with many counts. The chain is built from TRBV5-6 and TRBJ1-2; the D is unclear. The V end was cut by 1 base, the J end by 4 bases, with 8 bases between. The CDR3 runs 13 residues. Looked up from germline, CDR1 is SGHDT and CDR2 is YYEEEE. The CDR3 sequence: CASSLNPSYGYTF. The CDR3 DNA reads as TGTGCCAGCAGCTTGAACCCGAGCTATGGCTACACCTTC.

This chain links TRBV7-9 with TRBJ2-7; TRBD1 aligns across 7 bases. V shed 4 bases, J shed 3 bases, and the junction held 3 bases outside the gene matches. Per germline, CDR1 SEHNR and CDR2 FQNEAQ (reference sequence). CDR3 length equals 13 residues. In DNA, the CDR3 is TGTGCCAGCAGCTCCAACAGGGGCTACGAGCAGTACTTC. Protein product: CASSSNRGYEQYF.

The genes are TRBV29-1 and TRBJ1-2, with 9 positions matching TRBD1. Germline lookup yields CDR1 SQVTM and CDR2 ANQGSEA. CDR3 length: 12 amino acids. After removal of 7 bases from V and 8 bases from J, the junction contained 8 bases not matched to a gene. The CDR3, as DNA: TGCAGCGCACGGACAGGGGTGGGAGGCTACACCTTC. This gives the protein CSARTGVGGYTF. Based on the CDR3 plus reference TRBV29-1 and TRBJ1-2, the full variable domain is SAVISQKPSRDICQRGTSLTIQCQVDSQVTMMFWYRQQPGQSLTLIATANQGSEATYESGFVIDKFPISRPNLTFSTLTVSNMSPEDSSIYLCSARTGVGGYTFGSGTRLTVV.

In this sample, this clone turned up once. The genes are TRBV6-5 and TRBJ1-1; D remains unclear. The CDR3 runs to 13 residues. Trimming shortened V by 8 bases and J by 2 bases, and 12 bases separated the two germline ends. From germline, CDR1 is MNHEY and CDR2 SVGAGI. CDR3 sequence reads: CASATQVNTEAFF. In nucleotides, the CDR3 is TGTGCCAGCGCCACGCAGGTAAACACTGAAGCTTTCTTT.

The table lists this clone with a count of one. The rearrangement links TRBV12-3 or TRBV12-4 to TRBJ1-2, with a possible D match to TRBD1 (6 bases). Deletions cut 4 bases from V and 5 bases from J, with 11 bases between. This CDR3 spans 13 amino acids. CDR3 sequence (DNA): TGTGCCAGCAGTTATGGACAGCTATATGGCTACACCTTC. Encoded protein: CASSYGQLYGYTF.

This clone was detected only a few times. The J gene is TRBJ2-5, the V gene TRBV7-8, with D tentatively TRBD2 (6 bases). The CDR3 is made up of 16 amino acids. Trimming stripped 1 base from V and 5 bases from J, with 17 bases between. Germline V lookup: CDR1 SGHVS, CDR2 FQNEAQ. The CDR3 DNA reads TGTGCCAGCAGCTTAGGTTCGCAGGGAGGTAGGGAGACCCAGTACTTC. This encodes CASSLGSQGGRETQYF.

The V gene is TRBV5-1, the J gene TRBJ2-5; D might be TRBD2 (7 bases). Germline V CDR1 and CDR2: SGHRS, YFSETQ. CDR3 length equals 17 residues. V lost 3 bases and J 5 bases, leaving 23 bases between the germline ends. CDR3 DNA sequence: TGCGCCAGCAGCTCGGACTTGAGGGGGGGAATCGGTGAGACCCAGTACTTC. Residues: CASSSDLRGGIGETQYF.

This chain joins TRBV2 and TRBJ1-4; 7 bases match TRBD1. Per germline, CDR1 SNHLY and CDR2 FYNNEI. Germline trimming cut 6 bases from V and 2 bases from J; bases unmatched to any gene: 6. CDR3 length equals 15 residues. The CDR3 loop reads CASRDPGQTNEKLFF. The CDR3 nucleotides are TGTGCCAGCAGAGATCCGGGACAGACTAATGAAAAACTGTTTTTT.

V and J are TRBV5-1 and TRBJ1-2; no clear D gene. The CDR3 is 14 residues long. Germline-derived CDR1 and CDR2 are SGHRS and YFSETQ. V was pared by 4 bases and J by 0 bases, with 10 bases between. CDR3 in DNA: TGCGCCAGCAGCCGGGATTGGGCTAACTATGGCTACACCTTC. Protein: CASSRDWANYGYTF.